This T cell receptor beta chain was documented in a study of vaccination and CD4 T cells after COVID-19. Study details: Six males and four females, two Hispanic, made up the convalescents.

To note about this clonotype: The antigen is not known.

Noted treatment: approximately 9-day PBMC culture with coronavirus spike peptide pools or control peptides (ViraFEST assay). The Oncomine TCR Beta short-read assay generated sequence data from the DNA of cultured CD4+ T cells. TCRdb redid the calling of the PCR reads with MiXCR, one entry per CDR3 protein. The sample lists approximately 18,000 distinct CDR3 sequences; more than 70% were seen once. The starting material was CD4+ T cells from blood, cultured in vitro, obtained after SARS-CoV-2 vaccination. The TCR comes from a human donor who received a COVID-19 vaccine.

In nucleotides, the CDR3 is TGTGCCAGCAGTGACAGGGATAGCACAGATACGCAGTATTTT. This encodes CASSDRDSTDTQYF. This chain connects TRBV6-1 to TRBJ2-3, with D perhaps TRBD1 (5 bases). Trimming shortened V by 3 bases and J by 0 bases, and 7 bases separated the two germline ends. CDR3 length equals 14 residues. Germline CDR1 is MNHNS and CDR2 is SASEGT.